These 8 T cell receptor beta chains originate from one sample sequenced in a study of cytotoxic CD8 clonotypes in ibrutinib-treated CLL. Generated by immunoSEQ multiplex PCR, the TCRdb table keeps only in-frame clones and is missing some. The sample yields 160,000 or so clones, roughly 80% seen once. Here the sequenced sample was PBMCs, taken after 24 months of ibrutinib treatment. Every receptor here comes from a human donor with chronic lymphocytic leukemia.

V usage is TRBV5-1 and J usage is TRBJ2-1; D is possibly TRBD2 (6 bases). V shed 2 bases and J shed 10 bases, with 16 bases lying between them. The CDR3 is made up of 14 amino acids. Germline values: CDR1 SGHRS, CDR2 YFSETQ. The CDR3 DNA follows: TGCGCCAGCAGCTTCGAGCGGGCCGCTAGGGAGCAGTTCTTC. Amino acid sequence: CASSFERAAREQFF.

The chain has TRBV19 and TRBJ2-7; TRBD1 matches at 8 bases. The germline gives CDR1 LNHDA, CDR2 SQIVND (reference sequence). Trimming at V came to 5 bases and at J to 7 bases, leaving 10 bases not matched to a gene. This CDR3 has 14 residues. The CDR3 DNA follows: TGTGCCAGTAGTCTTGCCAGGGGGCGGGATGAGCAGTACTTC. Protein sequence: CASSLARGRDEQYF.

This clone has only one observation. This chain joins TRBV5-1 and TRBJ1-4; a possible D gene is TRBD1 (5 bases). The germline CDR1 and CDR2 sequences are SGHRS and YFSETQ. Deletions cut 7 bases from V and 8 bases from J, with 12 bases between. The CDR3 totals 12 residues. Here the CDR3 reads CASRDEGEKLFF. For the CDR3, the DNA is TGCGCCAGCCGAGACGAGGGGGAAAAACTGTTTTTT.

CDR3 DNA: TGTGCCAGTAGGGACGGGTATGAGCAGTTCTTC. It encodes CASRDGYEQFF. V gene TRBV19 combines with J gene TRBJ2-1; D is unclear. Germline assignment: CDR1 LNHDA and CDR2 SQIVND (reference sequence). This CDR3 is built from 11 residues. Trimming stripped 6 bases from V and 8 bases from J, with 8 bases between.

This rearrangement joins TRBV18 to TRBJ1-4; D uncertain. The CDR3 is 16 residues long. Trimming shortened V by 5 bases and J by 0 bases, and 13 bases separated the two germline ends. Per germline, CDR1 KGHSH and CDR2 LQKENI. The CDR3 DNA follows: TGTGCCAGCTCATCCATGTCGCGGACAACTAATGAAAAACTGTTTTTT. It encodes CASSSMSRTTNEKLFF. The whole variable domain, filled in from reference TRBV18 and TRBJ1-4, reads NAGVMQNPRHLVRRRGQEARLRCSPMKGHSHVYWYRQLPEEGLKFMVYLQKENIIDESGMPKERFSAEFPKEGPSILRIQQVVRGDSAAYFCASSSMSRTTNEKLFFGSGTQLSVL.

The chain combines TRBV5-4 with TRBJ2-5; no reliable D call. Germline V gene data show CDR1 as SGHNT and CDR2 as YYREEE (reference sequence). Trimming took off 4 bases at V and 1 base at J, with 11 bases between the two ends. The CDR3 covers 14 residues. DNA for the CDR3: TGTGCCAGCAGCATCCCGACCAGCCAAGAGACCCAGTACTTC. Translated: CASSIPTSQETQYF.

CDR3 residues: CASSQDRLAGGRQYF. In DNA, the CDR3 is TGCGCCAGCAGCCAAGATAGACTAGCGGGAGGGCGACAGTACTTC. The rearrangement links TRBV4-1 to TRBJ2-7, with TRBD2 identical over 14 bases. Germline V gene sequence: CDR1 MGHRA, CDR2 YSYEKL. This CDR3 is built from 15 residues. Trimming took 0 bases from V and 10 from J; bases not matched to a gene: 5.

This clone has a handful of counts. The chain employs TRBV7-8 and TRBJ1-1; 9 nucleotides match TRBD1. The CDR3 length is 14 residues. The germline V gene has CDR1 SGHVS and CDR2 FQNEAQ. Trimming cost V 6 bases and J 4 bases; bases outside gene matches: 6. This CDR3 reads CASRGTGTATEAFF. CDR3 DNA sequence: TGTGCCAGCAGGGGGACAGGGACAGCCACTGAAGCTTTCTTT.